These T cell receptor beta chains were read from a single sample in a study of blood T cell repertoires in COVID-19. The protocol was immunoSEQ multiplex PCR, while the TCRdb copy is restricted to in-frame clones and leaves out a portion. The data contain about 72,000 clones, 82% of them seen just once; the ten biggest clones take up roughly 20%. What was sequenced was peripheral blood. These receptor sequences come from a human donor in a cohort sampled during active COVID-19. Each CDR3 is given with its conserved first and last residue. A D gene is named only where the DNA matches it firmly. Clone size, where shown, is once, few, many, or a class for clones that have expanded.

j_gene: TRBJ2-2
v_gene: TRBV6-6
abundance: once
d_gene: TRBD1
CDR3aa: CASKTGASTGELFF
CDR3nt: TGTGCCAGCAAAACAGGGGCGAGCACCGGGGAGCTGTTTTTT

j_gene: TRBJ2-5
v_gene: TRBV29-1
abundance: NA
d_gene: TRBD2
CDR3aa: CSVEGVAGGQETQYF
CDR3nt: TGCAGCGTTGAAGGAGTAGCGGGGGGGCAAGAGACCCAGTACTTC

j_gene: TRBJ2-2
v_gene: TRBV29-1
abundance: NA
d_gene: NA
CDR3aa: CSVDTGPYTGELFF
CDR3nt: TGCAGCGTAGACACAGGGCCCTACACCGGGGAGCTGTTTTTT

j_gene: TRBJ2-5
v_gene: TRBV14
abundance: NA
d_gene: NA
CDR3aa: CASSSLGFQETQYF
CDR3nt: TGTGCCAGCAGCTCCCTAGGTTTCCAAGAGACCCAGTACTTC

j_gene: TRBJ2-7
v_gene: TRBV19
abundance: few
d_gene: NA
CDR3aa: CASSTVGGSWYEQYF
CDR3nt: TGTGCCAGTAGTACGGTTGGGGGCAGTTGGTACGAGCAGTACTTC

j_gene: TRBJ1-2
v_gene: TRBV7-9
abundance: once
d_gene: TRBD1
CDR3aa: CASSFGQGDGGYTF
CDR3nt: TGTGCCAGCAGCTTCGGACAGGGGGATGGTGGCTACACCTTC

j_gene: TRBJ2-7
v_gene: TRBV7-8
abundance: NA
d_gene: NA
CDR3aa: CASSLGRNYEQYF
CDR3nt: TGTGCCAGCAGCTTAGGCAGGAACTACGAGCAGTACTTC

j_gene: TRBJ2-3
v_gene: TRBV6-5
abundance: NA
d_gene: NA
CDR3aa: CASTLRRQDTDTQYF
CDR3nt: TGTGCCAGCACCCTCCGGAGACAGGACACAGATACGCAGTATTTT

j_gene: TRBJ2-6
v_gene: TRBV6-9
abundance: once
d_gene: TRBD2
CDR3aa: CASRCGSGANVLTF
CDR3nt: TGTGCCAGCCGTTGCGGGAGTGGGGCCAACGTCCTGACTTTC

j_gene: TRBJ1-5
v_gene: TRBV19
abundance: NA
d_gene: NA
CDR3aa: CASSIEHEVEGQPQHF
CDR3nt: TGTGCCAGTAGTATCGAACACGAAGTGGAGGGTCAGCCCCAGCATTTT

j_gene: TRBJ2-5
v_gene: TRBV19
abundance: NA
d_gene: NA
CDR3aa: CASSPNREETQYF
CDR3nt: TGTGCCAGTAGTCCAAACAGGGAAGAGACCCAGTACTTC

j_gene: TRBJ1-1
v_gene: TRBV6-2/TRBV6-3
abundance: NA
d_gene: TRBD1
CDR3aa: CASSYLPGQGFRNTEAFF
CDR3nt: TGTGCCAGCAGTTACCTTCCGGGACAGGGATTCAGGAACACTGAAGCTTTCTTT

j_gene: TRBJ1-1
v_gene: TRBV18
abundance: NA
d_gene: TRBD1
CDR3aa: CASSDRDRGEAFF
CDR3nt: TGTGCCAGCTCAGACCGGGACAGGGGCGAAGCTTTCTTT

j_gene: TRBJ2-7
v_gene: TRBV2
abundance: NA
d_gene: NA
CDR3aa: CASSVRIVSF
CDR3nt: TGTGCCAGCAGTGTTCGTATAGTTAGTTTC

j_gene: TRBJ2-3
v_gene: TRBV6-5
abundance: NA
d_gene: NA
CDR3aa: CASTLSDTQYF
CDR3nt: TGTGCCAGCACCCTGTCGGATACGCAGTATTTT

j_gene: TRBJ2-7
v_gene: TRBV6-2/TRBV6-3
abundance: NA
d_gene: NA
CDR3aa: CASSSGTLNPFF
CDR3nt: TGTGCCAGCAGCTCCGGGACACTGAACCCGTTTTTC

j_gene: TRBJ2-5
v_gene: TRBV29-1
abundance: NA
d_gene: TRBD1
CDR3aa: CSVARRQGKETQYF
CDR3nt: TGCAGCGTTGCAAGGAGACAGGGGAAAGAGACCCAGTACTTC

j_gene: TRBJ2-7
v_gene: TRBV11-2
abundance: NA
d_gene: NA
CDR3aa: CASSPLSTYEQYF
CDR3nt: TGTGCCAGCAGCCCATTGAGTACCTACGAGCAGTACTTC

j_gene: TRBJ1-5
v_gene: TRBV30
abundance: NA
d_gene: TRBD1
CDR3aa: CAWSVQGAIGPQHF
CDR3nt: TGTGCCTGGAGTGTACAGGGGGCTATCGGGCCCCAGCATTTT

j_gene: TRBJ1-1
v_gene: TRBV9
abundance: NA
d_gene: TRBD1
CDR3aa: CASSPIGGDSTEAFF
CDR3nt: TGTGCCAGCAGCCCCATTGGTGGGGACAGCACTGAAGCTTTCTTT

j_gene: TRBJ2-1
v_gene: TRBV29-1
abundance: once
d_gene: NA
CDR3aa: CSVISARPNNEQFF
CDR3nt: TGCAGCGTTATTAGCGCTCGTCCTAACAATGAGCAGTTCTTC

j_gene: TRBJ1-1
v_gene: TRBV19
abundance: NA
d_gene: NA
CDR3aa: CASSPKTWTEAFF
CDR3nt: TGTGCCAGTAGTCCCAAGACATGGACTGAAGCTTTCTTT

j_gene: TRBJ2-7
v_gene: TRBV3-1/TRBV3-2
abundance: NA
d_gene: TRBD2
CDR3aa: CASSPGLAGIKQYF
CDR3nt: TGTGCCAGCAGCCCCGGACTAGCGGGGATTAAGCAGTACTTC

j_gene: TRBJ1-2
v_gene: TRBV7-9
abundance: few
d_gene: NA
CDR3aa: CASSLARGGGGYTF
CDR3nt: TGTGCCAGCAGCTTAGCGAGGGGCGGGGGCGGCTACACCTTC

j_gene: TRBJ1-3
v_gene: TRBV3-1/TRBV3-2
abundance: NA
d_gene: NA
CDR3aa: CASSPEVWFAGNTIYF
CDR3nt: TGTGCCAGCAGCCCCGAGGTCTGGTTTGCCGGAAACACCATATATTTT

j_gene: TRBJ1-1
v_gene: TRBV7-3
abundance: NA
d_gene: NA
CDR3aa: CASSLARNTEAFF
CDR3nt: TGTGCCAGCAGCTTAGCCAGGAACACTGAAGCTTTCTTT

j_gene: TRBJ2-7
v_gene: TRBV6-5
abundance: few
d_gene: TRBD2
CDR3aa: CASKTSVGLYEQYF
CDR3nt: TGTGCCAGCAAGACTAGCGTGGGCCTCTACGAGCAGTACTTC

j_gene: TRBJ2-1
v_gene: TRBV3-1/TRBV3-2
abundance: NA
d_gene: NA
CDR3aa: CASSQKRQSYNEQFF
CDR3nt: TGTGCCAGCAGCCAAAAGAGGCAGTCCTACAATGAGCAGTTCTTC

j_gene: TRBJ2-7
v_gene: TRBV4-3
abundance: NA
d_gene: NA
CDR3aa: CASSQEMEGSYEQYF
CDR3nt: TGCGCCAGCAGCCAAGAGATGGAGGGCAGCTACGAGCAGTACTTC

j_gene: TRBJ1-2
v_gene: TRBV19
abundance: NA
d_gene: TRBD1
CDR3aa: CASKLDGTGPTYGYTF
CDR3nt: TGTGCCAGTAAACTGGACGGGACAGGACCTACCTATGGCTACACCTTC

j_gene: TRBJ1-4
v_gene: TRBV7-9
abundance: NA
d_gene: NA
CDR3aa: CASSLGVLTGHEKLFF
CDR3nt: TGTGCCAGCAGCTTAGGAGTGTTAACAGGGCATGAAAAACTGTTTTTT

j_gene: TRBJ1-5
v_gene: TRBV28
abundance: once
d_gene: NA
CDR3aa: CASSLEVQPQHF
CDR3nt: TGTGCCAGCAGTTTGGAGGTTCAGCCCCAGCATTTT

j_gene: TRBJ2-1
v_gene: TRBV6-5
abundance: NA
d_gene: NA
CDR3aa: CASTGAGSYNEQFF
CDR3nt: TGTGCCAGCACCGGAGCGGGCTCCTACAATGAGCAGTTCTTC

j_gene: TRBJ1-4
v_gene: TRBV19
abundance: NA
d_gene: TRBD1
CDR3aa: CASSSPGQLNEKLFF
CDR3nt: TGTGCCAGTAGTTCTCCGGGACAGCTAAATGAAAAACTGTTTTTT

j_gene: TRBJ2-1
v_gene: TRBV5-6
abundance: NA
d_gene: NA
CDR3aa: CASSHYLDEQFF
CDR3nt: TGTGCCAGCAGCCATTACTTAGATGAGCAGTTCTTC

j_gene: TRBJ1-2
v_gene: TRBV4-2
abundance: few
d_gene: NA
CDR3aa: CASSGAQTFNGDGYTF
CDR3nt: TGTGCCAGCAGCGGGGCGCAGACATTTAATGGTGATGGCTACACCTTC

j_gene: TRBJ2-4
v_gene: TRBV30
abundance: once
d_gene: TRBD1
CDR3aa: CAWSEGQGLGIQYF
CDR3nt: TGTGCCTGGAGTGAAGGACAGGGGCTCGGCATTCAGTACTTC

j_gene: TRBJ1-2
v_gene: TRBV6-5
abundance: NA
d_gene: NA
CDR3aa: CASSWRGSSGYTF
CDR3nt: TGTGCCAGCAGTTGGAGGGGATCTAGTGGCTACACCTTC

j_gene: TRBJ2-7
v_gene: TRBV7-2
abundance: once
d_gene: TRBD2
CDR3aa: CASSPRGGNEQYF
CDR3nt: TGTGCCAGCAGCCCGCGGGGGGGTAACGAGCAGTACTTC

j_gene: TRBJ2-5
v_gene: TRBV11-2
abundance: NA
d_gene: TRBD2
CDR3aa: CASSFFGGAFDQETQYF
CDR3nt: TGTGCCAGCAGCTTTTTCGGGGGGGCCTTTGACCAAGAGACCCAGTACTTC

j_gene: TRBJ2-5
v_gene: TRBV7-2
abundance: NA
d_gene: TRBD2
CDR3aa: CASSFTTGGGETQYF
CDR3nt: TGTGCCAGCAGCTTCACCACGGGGGGTGGGGAGACCCAGTACTTC

j_gene: TRBJ2-7
v_gene: TRBV19
abundance: NA
d_gene: TRBD2
CDR3aa: CASQLTGTSGTYEQYF
CDR3nt: TGTGCCAGTCAGCTCACCGGGACTAGCGGGACGTACGAGCAGTACTTC

j_gene: TRBJ2-2
v_gene: TRBV30
abundance: NA
d_gene: TRBD2
CDR3aa: CAWSGLAGGPNTGELFF
CDR3nt: TGTGCCTGGAGTGGTCTAGCGGGGGGCCCGAACACCGGGGAGCTGTTTTTT

j_gene: TRBJ2-1
v_gene: TRBV6-1
abundance: NA
d_gene: NA
CDR3aa: CASSEGDTYNEQFF
CDR3nt: TGTGCCAGCAGTGAAGGGGACACCTACAATGAGCAGTTCTTC

j_gene: TRBJ1-2
v_gene: TRBV4-3
abundance: NA
d_gene: NA
CDR3aa: CASSHSRASEDYGYTF
CDR3nt: TGCGCCAGCAGCCACTCCCGGGCCTCGGAGGACTATGGCTACACCTTC

j_gene: TRBJ2-7
v_gene: TRBV7-2
abundance: few
d_gene: TRBD2
CDR3aa: CASSLPSSGGKQYF
CDR3nt: TGTGCCAGCAGCTTACCCTCTAGCGGGGGAAAGCAGTACTTC

j_gene: TRBJ1-6
v_gene: TRBV6-5
abundance: NA
d_gene: TRBD1
CDR3aa: CASSRDRKGSPLHF
CDR3nt: TGTGCCAGCAGTCGGGACAGAAAGGGCTCACCCCTCCACTTT

j_gene: TRBJ2-7
v_gene: TRBV7-2
abundance: NA
d_gene: TRBD2
CDR3aa: CASSERGGSYEQYF
CDR3nt: TGTGCCAGCAGCGAGCGCGGGGGGTCCTACGAGCAGTACTTC

j_gene: TRBJ2-3
v_gene: TRBV5-6
abundance: NA
d_gene: TRBD2
CDR3aa: CASIRLAGPGDTQYF
CDR3nt: TGTGCCAGCATAAGACTAGCGGGGCCAGGGGATACGCAGTATTTT